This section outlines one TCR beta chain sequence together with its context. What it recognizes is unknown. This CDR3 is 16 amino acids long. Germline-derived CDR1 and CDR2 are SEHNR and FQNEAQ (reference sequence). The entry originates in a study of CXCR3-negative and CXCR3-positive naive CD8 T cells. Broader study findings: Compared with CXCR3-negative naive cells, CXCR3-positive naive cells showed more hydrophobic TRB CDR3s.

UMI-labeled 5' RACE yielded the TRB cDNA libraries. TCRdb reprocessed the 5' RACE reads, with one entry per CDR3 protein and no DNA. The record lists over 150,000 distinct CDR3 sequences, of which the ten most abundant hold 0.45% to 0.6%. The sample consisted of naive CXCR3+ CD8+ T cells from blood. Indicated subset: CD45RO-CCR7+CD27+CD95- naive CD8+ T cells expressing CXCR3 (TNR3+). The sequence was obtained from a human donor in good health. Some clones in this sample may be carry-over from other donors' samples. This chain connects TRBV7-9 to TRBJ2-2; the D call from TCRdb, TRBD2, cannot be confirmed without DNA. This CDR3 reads CASSLQLAGVTGELFF. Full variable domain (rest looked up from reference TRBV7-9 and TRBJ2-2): DTGVSQNPRHKITKRGQNVTFRCDPISEHNRLYWYRQTLGQGPEFLTYFQNEAQLEKSRLLSDRFSAERPKGSFSTLEIQRTEQGDSAMYLCASSLQLAGVTGELFFGEGSRLTVL.